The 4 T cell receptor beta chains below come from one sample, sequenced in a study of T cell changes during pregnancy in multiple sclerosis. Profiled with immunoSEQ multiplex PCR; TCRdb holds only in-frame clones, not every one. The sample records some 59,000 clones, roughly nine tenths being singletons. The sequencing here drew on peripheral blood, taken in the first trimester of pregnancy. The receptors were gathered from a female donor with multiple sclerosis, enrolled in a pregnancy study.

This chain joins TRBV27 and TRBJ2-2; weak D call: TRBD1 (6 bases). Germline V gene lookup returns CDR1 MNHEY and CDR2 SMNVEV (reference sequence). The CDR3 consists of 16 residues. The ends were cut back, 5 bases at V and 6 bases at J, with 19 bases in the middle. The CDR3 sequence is CASSPQVTWGPGELFF. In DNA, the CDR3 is TGTGCCAGCAGTCCCCAGGTGACTTGGGGGCCCGGGGAGCTGTTTTTT.

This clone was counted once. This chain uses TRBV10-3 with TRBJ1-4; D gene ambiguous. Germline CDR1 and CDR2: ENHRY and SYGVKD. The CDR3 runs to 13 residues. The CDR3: CASREVATEKLFF. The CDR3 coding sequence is TGTGCTTCAAGAGAGGTAGCTACCGAAAAACTGTTTTTT.

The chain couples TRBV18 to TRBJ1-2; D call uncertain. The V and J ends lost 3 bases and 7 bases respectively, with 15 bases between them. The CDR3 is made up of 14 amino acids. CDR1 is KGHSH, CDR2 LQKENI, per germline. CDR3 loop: CASSPSVSVAGYTF. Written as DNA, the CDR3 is TGTGCCAGCTCACCGTCGGTATCGGTCGCTGGCTACACCTTC.

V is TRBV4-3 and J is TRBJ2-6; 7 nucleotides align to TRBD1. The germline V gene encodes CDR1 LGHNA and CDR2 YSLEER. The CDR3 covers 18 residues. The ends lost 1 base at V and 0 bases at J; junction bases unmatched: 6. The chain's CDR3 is CASSQGNKGASGANVLTF. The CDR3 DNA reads TGCGCCAGCAGCCAAGGAAACAAGGGGGCCTCTGGGGCCAACGTCCTGACTTTC.